Listed below are T cell receptor beta chains from one sample, sequenced in a study of T-cell memory formation after mild COVID-19. TCRdb redid the calling of the 5' RACE reads with MiXCR, one entry per CDR3 protein. The table records around 300,000 distinct CDR3 sequences, over 10% of them present only once. The material sequenced was PBMCs or a T cell subset sorted from them (not recorded which). These TCRs come from a man aged 18 to 30 who had mild COVID-19 (a few samples of this study predate the infection). Cell type and time point are not known. The CDR3 runs from the conserved cysteine through the conserved F or W. Fields, in order: J gene, clone size, V gene, D gene, CDR3 DNA, CDR3 protein. The D gene is left open where the match is weak. Part of the rows lack a size; the others show once, few, many or a class for expanded clones.

>TRBJ2-2|once|TRBV20-1|NA
TGCAGTGCTAACCAGAACACCGGGGAGCTGTTTTTT
CSANQNTGELFF
>TRBJ2-1|NA|TRBV5-1|TRBD2
TGCGCCAGCAGCGGCGGACTAGCGGGGGCCATCTACGGGGACAATGAGCAGTTCTTC
CASSGGLAGAIYGDNEQFF
>TRBJ2-3|NA|TRBV20-1|NA
TGCAGTGACCAGGACTCCTCCACAGATACGCAGTATTTT
CSDQDSSTDTQYF
>TRBJ2-1|NA|TRBV29-1|NA
TGCAGCGTTGAACCAGGGAGCGATGAGCAGTTCTTC
CSVEPGSDEQFF
>TRBJ2-7|NA|TRBV7-8|TRBD1
TGTGCCAGCAGCTTAGTCATGTCGGACAGGGGAGGGGAGCAGTACTTC
CASSLVMSDRGGEQYF
>TRBJ2-7|NA|TRBV25-1|NA
TGTGCCAGCAGTGTCAGGGAGGGGGCCTCCTACGAGCAGTACTTC
CASSVREGASYEQYF
>TRBJ2-1|NA|TRBV12-3/TRBV12-4|TRBD2
TGTGCCAGCAGTTTCAGGGGACTAGCGGGGGGGTTTACAAGCTCCTACAATGAGCAGTTCTTC
CASSFRGLAGGFTSSYNEQFF
>TRBJ2-7|NA|TRBV29-1|NA
TGCAGCGTGGCTGACTTCAGCTACGAGCAGTACTTC
CSVADFSYEQYF
>TRBJ1-4|NA|TRBV12-3/TRBV12-4|NA
TGTGCCAGCAGTTTTCGAGGGCAGGGCTATGAAAAACTGTTTTTT
CASSFRGQGYEKLFF
>TRBJ2-2|few|TRBV29-1|NA
TGCAGCACCTTCGGGGACACCGGGGAGCTGTTTTTT
CSTFGDTGELFF
>TRBJ2-1|NA|TRBV10-3|TRBD1
TGTGCCATCAGTTCTCCCCAGGGGGCTGGGTCCTACAATGAGCAGTTCTTC
CAISSPQGAGSYNEQFF
>TRBJ2-1|few|TRBV10-3|NA
TGTGCCATCAGTGTACCGACAGCCGGCGGGGACAATGAGCAGTTCTTC
CAISVPTAGGDNEQFF
>TRBJ1-5|few|TRBV25-1|TRBD1
TGTGCCAGCAGTGAAAATTTGGGACAGGGAGCGCCCCAGCATTTT
CASSENLGQGAPQHF
>TRBJ1-1|few|TRBV7-6|NA
TGTGCCAGCAGCTTAGCGCGAACAGGCCCCCTAACTGAAGCTTTCTTT
CASSLARTGPLTEAFF
>TRBJ2-3|NA|TRBV7-2|TRBD2
TGTGCCAGCACCCTCCGGGGGGGAACAGATACGCAGTATTTT
CASTLRGGTDTQYF
>TRBJ1-5|NA|TRBV5-5|TRBD1
TGTGCCAGCAGCCCGGACAGGGACCCATATAGCAATCAGCCCCAGCATTTT
CASSPDRDPYSNQPQHF
>TRBJ1-1|NA|TRBV20-1|NA
TGCAGTGCTAGGGCCTCAGGCGTCGAAGCTTTCTTT
CSARASGVEAFF
>TRBJ2-7|few|TRBV7-6|TRBD2
TGTGCCAGCAGCTCGACTAGCTTCTCCTACGAGCAGTACTTC
CASSSTSFSYEQYF
>TRBJ2-5|NA|TRBV7-9|NA
TGTGCCACAAGGTTCGTGGAGACCCAGTACTTC
CATRFVETQYF